The T cell receptor (beta chain) described here comes from a study of T cells in Graves' hyperthyroidism and ophthalmopathy. Amplified TCR beta CDR3 regions came from RNA transcripts. HTBI primers were employed in a first-round RT-PCR of the TCR CDR3. TCRdb reprocessed the multiplex PCR reads with MiXCR, giving one entry per CDR3 protein. This table has 300,000 to 450,000 distinct CDR3 sequences, more than 15% appearing once. This clonotype was counted at least ten times. Trimming removed 5 bases at V and 7 bases at J, with 14 bases between. The germline CDR1 and CDR2 sequences are MNHEY and SMNVEV (reference sequence). The CDR3 length is 13 residues. The blood sample was taken at first hyperthyroidism diagnosis, before any ophthalmopathy symptoms.

The receptor's source is a woman under 30 with Graves' hyperthyroidism that later progressed to Graves' ophthalmopathy. The chain uses TRBV27 and TRBJ2-5; a possible D gene is TRBD1 (6 bases). The sequenced sample consisted of blood. The CDR3 sequence is CASSLRQVTTQYF. CDR3 nucleotide sequence: TGTGCCAGCAGTCTCAGACAGGTTACGACCCAGTACTTC.